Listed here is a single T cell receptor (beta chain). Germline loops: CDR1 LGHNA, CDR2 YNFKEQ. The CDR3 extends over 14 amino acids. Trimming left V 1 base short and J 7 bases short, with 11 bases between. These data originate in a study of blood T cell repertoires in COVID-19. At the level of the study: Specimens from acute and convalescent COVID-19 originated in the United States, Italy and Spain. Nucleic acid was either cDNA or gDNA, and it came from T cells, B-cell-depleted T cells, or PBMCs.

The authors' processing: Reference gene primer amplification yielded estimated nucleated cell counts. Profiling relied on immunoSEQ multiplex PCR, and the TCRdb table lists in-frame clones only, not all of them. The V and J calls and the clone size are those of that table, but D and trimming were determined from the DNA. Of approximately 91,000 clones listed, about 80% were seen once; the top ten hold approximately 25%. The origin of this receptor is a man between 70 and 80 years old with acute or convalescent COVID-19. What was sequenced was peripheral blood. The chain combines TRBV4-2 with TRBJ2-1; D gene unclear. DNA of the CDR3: TGTGCCAGCAGCCAAGTTGGCTCGCCAAATGAGCAGTTCTTC. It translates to CASSQVGSPNEQFF.